Listed below are T cell receptor beta chains from one sample, sequenced in a study of radiation and T cells in renal cell carcinoma. This table comes from immunoSEQ multiplex PCR, and its TCRdb copy is limited to in-frame clones, with some not included. The repertoire has about 130,000 clones, roughly 80% of them found once; the top ten carry 3%. This material consisted of blood, taken from a patient whose treatment included radiotherapy and nephrectomy. These receptors originate from a woman aged 60-75 years with renal cell carcinoma. Both conserved end residues are part of each CDR3. D genes are given only for firm matches. The listing skips clone size in some rows; elsewhere it reads once, few, many or a size class.

>TRBV7-2|NA|TRBJ1-2|NA
TGTGCCAGCAGCTTAGCTATAAACTATGGCTACACCTTC
CASSLAINYGYTF
>TRBV5-4|NA|TRBJ2-7|NA
TGTGCCAGCAGCTCCCGGACAGCCTCCTACGAGCAGTACTTC
CASSSRTASYEQYF
>TRBV4-1|NA|TRBJ1-6|NA
TGCGCCAGCAGCCAAGAGGGACCCTCCCATTCACCCCTCCACTTT
CASSQEGPSHSPLHF
>TRBV28|once|TRBJ2-1|TRBD1
TGTGCCAGCATTACCGGGACAGTAAACAATGAGCAGTTCTTC
CASITGTVNNEQFF
>TRBV19|NA|TRBJ1-5|NA
TGTGCCAGTAGTTCCATAGAAGGGGGTAATCAGCCCCAGCATTTT
CASSSIEGGNQPQHF
>TRBV18|NA|TRBJ2-2|TRBD1
TGTGCCAGCTCACCTCGGACAGGGAACACCGGGGAGCTGTTTTTT
CASSPRTGNTGELFF
>TRBV6-1|NA|TRBJ1-4|NA
TGTGCCAGCAGTAAGAGGGCTGCAACTAATGAAAAACTGTTTTTT
CASSKRAATNEKLFF
>TRBV2|NA|TRBJ2-7|NA
TGTGCCAGCAGTGTGGCGGGTGGGACCTACGAGCAGTACTTC
CASSVAGGTYEQYF
>TRBV5-1|few|TRBJ1-4|TRBD1
TGCGCCAGCAGCTACCACAGGGGGACTAATGAAAAACTGTTTTTT
CASSYHRGTNEKLFF
>TRBV27|NA|TRBJ2-1|TRBD1
TGTGCCAGCGGGCGGACAGGAGTCTACAATGAGCAGTTCTTC
CASGRTGVYNEQFF
>TRBV30|NA|TRBJ2-5|NA
TGTGCCTGGACCAAAGGCCTCGGTGTCCAAGAGACCCAGTACTTC
CAWTKGLGVQETQYF
>TRBV30|NA|TRBJ2-3|TRBD2
TGTGCCTGGAGTGTATTCTCGGGGAGGACTAGCGGGATTGTGGGGACCGCGCAGTATTTT
CAWSVFSGRTSGIVGTAQYF
>TRBV15|NA|TRBJ2-3|TRBD1
TGTGCCACCAGCAGAGCGGGACAGGGGATGGATACGCAGTATTTT
CATSRAGQGMDTQYF
>TRBV18|once|TRBJ2-3|NA
TGTGCCAGCTCACCGAACGGCAGGGGTAACACAGATACGCAGTATTTT
CASSPNGRGNTDTQYF
>TRBV4-3|NA|TRBJ1-5|NA
TGCGCCAGCAGCCAGGGCCGGGGCTATAGCAATCAGCCCCAGCATTTT
CASSQGRGYSNQPQHF
>TRBV6-1|NA|TRBJ1-6|NA
TGTGCCAGCAGTGAAGCTTCGGTAGCTAATTCACCCCTCCACTTT
CASSEASVANSPLHF
>TRBV2|NA|TRBJ2-1|TRBD2
TGTGCCACTGGGACTAGCGGGGGAGACAATGAGCAGTTCTTC
CATGTSGGDNEQFF
>TRBV7-9|NA|TRBJ1-4|TRBD1
TGTGCCAGCAGCCTAACCCCTGCGACAGGGAATGAAAAACTGTTTTTT
CASSLTPATGNEKLFF
>TRBV7-6|once|TRBJ2-5|NA
TGTGCCAGCAGCTTACTCGGACCGAACCAAGAGACCCAGTACTTC
CASSLLGPNQETQYF
>TRBV4-1|once|TRBJ2-7|TRBD1
TGCGCCAGCAGCCAAGGGGACAGGGGGTTGTACGAGCAGTACTTC
CASSQGDRGLYEQYF
>TRBV9|NA|TRBJ2-1|NA
TGTGCCAGCAGCGTAGACAGGGTGACCTACAATGAGCAGTTCTTC
CASSVDRVTYNEQFF
>TRBV9|few|TRBJ1-1|NA
TGTGCCAGCAGCGTAGTTCCGGTGGACACTGAAGCTTTCTTT
CASSVVPVDTEAFF